This T cell receptor beta chain came from a study of technical replicates of blood from several donors. Germline assignment: CDR1 SQVTM and CDR2 ANQGSEA. Trimming removed 4 bases at V and 7 bases at J, with 8 bases between. The CDR3 covers 10 residues. Only in-frame clones appear in the TCRdb table, and some are missing; sequencing was by immunoSEQ multiplex PCR. Among approximately 75,000 clones listed, approximately 96% were seen once. Specimen: T cells isolated from PBMCs. V gene TRBV29-1 combines with J gene TRBJ2-7, with TRBD2 as a possible D gene (5 bases). This clonotype was sampled from a human donor in good health. Written as DNA, the CDR3 is TGCAGCGTTGGGACTCTTGAGCAGTACTTC. Translation: CSVGTLEQYF.